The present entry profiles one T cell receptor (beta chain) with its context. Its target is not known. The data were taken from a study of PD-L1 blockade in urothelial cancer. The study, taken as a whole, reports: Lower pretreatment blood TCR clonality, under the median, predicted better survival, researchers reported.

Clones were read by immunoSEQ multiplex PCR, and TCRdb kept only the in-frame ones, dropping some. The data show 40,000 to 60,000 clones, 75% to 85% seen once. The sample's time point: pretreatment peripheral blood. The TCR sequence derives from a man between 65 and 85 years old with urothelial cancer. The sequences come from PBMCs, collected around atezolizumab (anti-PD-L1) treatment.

As DNA, the CDR3 is TGTGCCAGCTCACCAGAGCCGTATGGCTACACCTTC. This codes for CASSPEPYGYTF. V gene TRBV18 combines with J gene TRBJ1-2; D is unresolved. The length of the CDR3 is 12 residues. Trimming pared 2 bases from V and 5 bases from J, leaving 6 bases between. Per germline, CDR1 KGHSH and CDR2 LQKENI. The variable domain in full, completed from reference TRBV18 and TRBJ1-2, reads NAGVMQNPRHLVRRRGQEARLRCSPMKGHSHVYWYRQLPEEGLKFMVYLQKENIIDESGMPKERFSAEFPKEGPSILRIQQVVRGDSAAYFCASSPEPYGYTFGSGTRLTVV.